The rows below give T cell receptor beta chains drawn from one sample of a study of T cells expressing NK-cell markers. For each CDR3 protein, TCRdb gives one entry from its re-call of the 5' RACE reads, without DNA. This listing includes fewer than 40,000 distinct CDR3 sequences. Sequenced sample: blood T cells: a sorted CD56 or NKG2C T cell subset, CD4+ or CD8+ T cells, or bulk PBMC T cells (not recorded which). These receptors were obtained from a woman aged 18-69 years in good health. CDR3s include the opening cysteine and the closing phenylalanine or tryptophan. Expanded clones are given a class, and other clones once, few, many or no size at all.

clone_size,j_call,v_call,cdr3_aa
-,TRBJ2-7,TRBV28,CASSSDSYEQYF
-,TRBJ1-1,TRBV7-9,CASRSDRANTEAFF
-,TRBJ1-6,TRBV28,CASEDRGIVSSYNSPLHF
-,TRBJ1-1,TRBV3-1,CASSQDQGGTEAFF
-,TRBJ2-2,TRBV6-1,CASRGGTGELFF
-,TRBJ2-7,TRBV28,CASSETGTGPYEQYF
-,TRBJ2-5,TRBV6-1,CASRPGPAKGETQYF
-,TRBJ2-7,TRBV7-9,CASSLKSSYEQYF
-,TRBJ2-5,TRBV7-2,CASSFIRQETQYF
-,TRBJ2-2,TRBV4-1,CASSQEIGGNTGELFF
-,TRBJ2-5,TRBV11-2,CASSPRTEETQYF
-,TRBJ2-1,TRBV3-1,CASSQLTGTFNEQFF
-,TRBJ1-5,TRBV12-3/TRBV12-4,CASSLARGQPQHF
-,TRBJ2-7,TRBV5-1,CASSSGPGNYEQYF
-,TRBJ1-4,TRBV4-1,CASSREEVNEKLFF
-,TRBJ2-1,TRBV5-1,CASSFGTTLPYNEQFF
-,TRBJ2-7,TRBV12-3/TRBV12-4,CASSLGHKNYEQYF
-,TRBJ2-7,TRBV25-1,CASSVGVGRLYEQYF
-,TRBJ2-7,TRBV4-1,CASSQPGTVSYEQYF
-,TRBJ2-3,TRBV20-1,CSAKGSRGRAGADTQYF
-,TRBJ2-3,TRBV7-3,CASSHLSATDTQYF
-,TRBJ1-5,TRBV9,CASSVGQGNNQPQHF
-,TRBJ2-1,TRBV7-9,CASSLSGRANEQFF
-,TRBJ2-2,TRBV15,CATGEGNTGELFF
-,TRBJ2-2,TRBV4-1,CASSRKAGGQTGELFF
-,TRBJ1-5,TRBV20-1,CSARVPTVNNQPQHF
-,TRBJ1-5,TRBV7-9,CASKTSGGGQPQHF
-,TRBJ2-7,TRBV5-1,CASSADRDSLSYEQYF
-,TRBJ2-7,TRBV24-1,CATGGTETYEQYF
-,TRBJ2-2,TRBV11-3,CASSLDGASLNTGELFF
-,TRBJ2-5,TRBV28,CASSNPTGGRETQYF
-,TRBJ2-3,TRBV7-2,CASSYPSSGESTDTQYF
-,TRBJ1-1,TRBV12-3/TRBV12-4,CASSQGGLAFF
large,TRBJ2-1,TRBV5-1,CASSPSPLAGGYNEQFF
-,TRBJ2-5,TRBV27,CASSLQESTETQYF
-,TRBJ2-5,TRBV5-1,CASSPRSEETQYF
-,TRBJ2-2,TRBV12-3/TRBV12-4,CASSLRVANTGELFF
-,TRBJ2-4,TRBV21-1,CASSPQGNELAKNIQYF
-,TRBJ2-2,TRBV5-6,CASSWGLAGPTGELFF